Reported below is one T cell receptor (beta chain). These data are taken from a study of blood T cell repertoires in COVID-19. Across the study: COVID-19 samples collected from the United States, Italy and Spain covered acute and convalescent phases. In each case, the material was cDNA or gDNA derived from T cells, B-cell-depleted T cells, or PBMCs.

Methods used by the authors: Nucleated cell counts were estimated from reference gene primer amplification. TCRdb keeps only in-frame clones here, not all; method: immunoSEQ multiplex PCR. D and trimming were read from the DNA, whereas the V and J calls and clone size are those reported in that table. The repertoire includes over 300,000 clones, around 92% of them detected once, and more than 1% sits in the top ten. Looked up from germline, CDR1 is SGDLS and CDR2 is YYNGEE. V lost 0 bases to trimming and J lost 4 bases, with 10 bases between them. The length of the CDR3 is 15 residues. What was sequenced was peripheral blood. The J gene is TRBJ2-2, the V gene TRBV9, with D tentatively TRBD1 (5 bases). This sequence originates from a man between 35 and 55 years old with acute or convalescent COVID-19. The CDR3 region has the DNA TGTGCCAGCAGCGTAGCGGCAGGGCCCACCGGGGAGCTGTTTTTT. It is translated as CASSVAAGPTGELFF.